The present T cell receptor beta chain was sequenced within a study of multiple sclerosis patients with progressive multifocal leukoencephalopathy. Across the study: Longitudinal control samples came from natalizumab-treated multiple sclerosis patients without PML.

General observations from the study: Lower normalized Shannon entropy suggested reduced TRB diversity in most PML patients.

Germline values: CDR1 SGHRS, CDR2 YFSETQ. Trimming removed 1 base from V and 5 bases from J, with 16 bases in between. The CDR3 sequence is 15 residues long. As for this clone: As yet, its antigen is unknown.

The survey-level immunoSEQ assay was used. Sequencing was performed with immunoSEQ multiplex PCR; in TCRdb, only in-frame clones are kept and a portion is missing. The sample contains under 40,000 clones, approximately 92% of which appear only once. The time point denotes: before natalizumab initiation. The sequencing sample was made of PBMCs. This sequence joins TRBV5-1 and TRBJ2-7, with a tentative D call TRBD1 (5 bases). This TCR was recovered from a man aged 30 to 45 with multiple sclerosis. In DNA, the CDR3 is TGCGCCAGCAGCTTGTTGGGGCAGGGCAAGAACGAGCAGTACTTC. Its protein product is CASSLLGQGKNEQYF. Together with reference TRBV5-1 and TRBJ2-7, the CDR3 gives the full variable domain: KAGVTQTPRYLIKTRGQQVTLSCSPISGHRSVSWYQQTPGQGLQFLFEYFSETQRNKGNFPGRFSGRQFSNSRSEMNVSTLELGDSALYLCASSLLGQGKNEQYFGPGTRLTVT.